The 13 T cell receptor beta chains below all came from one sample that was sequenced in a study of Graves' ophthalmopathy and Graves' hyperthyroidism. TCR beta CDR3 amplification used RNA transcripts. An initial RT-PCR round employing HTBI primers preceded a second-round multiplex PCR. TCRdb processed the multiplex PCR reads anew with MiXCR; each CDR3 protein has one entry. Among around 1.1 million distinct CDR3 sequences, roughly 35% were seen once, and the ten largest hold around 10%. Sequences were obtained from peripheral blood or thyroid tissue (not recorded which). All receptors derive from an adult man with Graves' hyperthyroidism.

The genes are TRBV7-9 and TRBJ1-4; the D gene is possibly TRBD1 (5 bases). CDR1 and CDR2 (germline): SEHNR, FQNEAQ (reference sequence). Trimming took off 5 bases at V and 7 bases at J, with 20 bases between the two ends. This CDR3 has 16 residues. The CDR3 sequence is CASSQDLGQGIEKLFF. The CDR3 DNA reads TGTGCCAGCAGCCAAGATTTAGGCCAGGGCATTGAAAAACTGTTTTTT.

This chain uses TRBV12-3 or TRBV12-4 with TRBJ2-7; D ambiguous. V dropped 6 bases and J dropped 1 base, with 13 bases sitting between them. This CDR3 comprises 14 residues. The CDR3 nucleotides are TGTGCCAGCAGCCCAGAATCACTGTCCTACGAGCAGTACTTC. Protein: CASSPESLSYEQYF.

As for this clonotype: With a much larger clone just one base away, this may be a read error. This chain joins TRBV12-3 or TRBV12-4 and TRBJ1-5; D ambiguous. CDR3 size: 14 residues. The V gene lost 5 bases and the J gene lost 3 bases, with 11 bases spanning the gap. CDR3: CASSPVWVNQPQHF. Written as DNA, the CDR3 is TGTGCCAGCAGTCCCGTCTGGGTCAATCAGCCCCAGCATTTT.

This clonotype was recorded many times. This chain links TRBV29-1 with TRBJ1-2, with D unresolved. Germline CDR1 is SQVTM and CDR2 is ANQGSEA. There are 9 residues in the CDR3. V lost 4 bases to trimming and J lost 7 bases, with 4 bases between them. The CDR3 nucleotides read TGCAGCGTTGCGGCTGGCTACACCTTC. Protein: CSVAAGYTF.

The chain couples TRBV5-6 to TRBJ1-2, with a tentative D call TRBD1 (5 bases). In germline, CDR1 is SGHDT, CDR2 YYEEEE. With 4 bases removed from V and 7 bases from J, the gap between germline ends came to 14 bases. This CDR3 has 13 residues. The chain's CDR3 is CASSHPDSSGYTF. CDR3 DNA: TGTGCCAGCAGCCACCCAGACAGTTCTGGCTACACCTTC.

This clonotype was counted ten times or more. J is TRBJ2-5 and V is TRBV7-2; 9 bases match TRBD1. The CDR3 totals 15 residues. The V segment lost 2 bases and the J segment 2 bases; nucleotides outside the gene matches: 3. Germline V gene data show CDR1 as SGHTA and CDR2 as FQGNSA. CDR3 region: CASSLRDREQETQYF. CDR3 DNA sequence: TGTGCCAGCAGCTTAAGGGACAGGGAACAAGAGACCCAGTACTTC.

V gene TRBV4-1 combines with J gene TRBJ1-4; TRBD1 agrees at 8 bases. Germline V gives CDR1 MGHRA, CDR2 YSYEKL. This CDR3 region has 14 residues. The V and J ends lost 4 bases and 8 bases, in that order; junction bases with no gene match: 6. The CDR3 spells CASSRTGKREKLFF. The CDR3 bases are TGCGCCAGCAGCCGGACAGGGAAGCGCGAAAAACTGTTTTTT.

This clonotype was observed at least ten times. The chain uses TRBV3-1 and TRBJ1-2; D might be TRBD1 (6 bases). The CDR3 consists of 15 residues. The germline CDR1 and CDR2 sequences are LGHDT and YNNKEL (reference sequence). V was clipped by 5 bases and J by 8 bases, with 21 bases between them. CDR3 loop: CASSKRGQEHKGYTF. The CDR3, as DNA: TGTGCCAGCAGCAAAAGGGGACAAGAGCATAAGGGCTACACCTTC.

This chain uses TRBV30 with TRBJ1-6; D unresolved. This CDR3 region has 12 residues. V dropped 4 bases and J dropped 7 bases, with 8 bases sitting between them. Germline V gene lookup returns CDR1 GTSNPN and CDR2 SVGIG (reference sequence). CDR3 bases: TGTGCCTGGAATGCCGGGAATTCACCCCTCCACTTT. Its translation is CAWNAGNSPLHF. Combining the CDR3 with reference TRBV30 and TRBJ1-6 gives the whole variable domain SQTIHQWPATLVQPVGSPLSLECTVEGTSNPNLYWYRQAAGRGLQLLFYSVGIGQISSEVPQNLSASRPQDRQFILSSKKLLLSDSGFYLCAWNAGNSPLHFGNGTRLTVT.

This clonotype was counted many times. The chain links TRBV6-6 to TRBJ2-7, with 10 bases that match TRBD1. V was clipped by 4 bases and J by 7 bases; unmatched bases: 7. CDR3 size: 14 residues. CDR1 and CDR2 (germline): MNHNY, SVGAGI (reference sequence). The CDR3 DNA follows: TGTGCCAGCAGTTCCGGACAGGGGGTCTGGGAGCAGTACTTC. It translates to CASSSGQGVWEQYF.

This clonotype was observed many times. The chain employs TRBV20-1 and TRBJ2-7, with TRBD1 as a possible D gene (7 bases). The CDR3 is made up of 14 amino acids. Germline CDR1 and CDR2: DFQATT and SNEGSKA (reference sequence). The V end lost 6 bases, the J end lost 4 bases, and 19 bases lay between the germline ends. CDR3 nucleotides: TGCAGTGCGCGGGGACAGCAGGCCCTTTACGAGCAGTACTTC. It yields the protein CSARGQQALYEQYF.

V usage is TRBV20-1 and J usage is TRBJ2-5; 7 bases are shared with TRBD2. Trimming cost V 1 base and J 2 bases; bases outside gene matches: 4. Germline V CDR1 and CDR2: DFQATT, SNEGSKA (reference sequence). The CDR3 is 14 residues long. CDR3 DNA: TGCAGTGCTAGAGGGGCGGGGGTGCAAGAGACCCAGTACTTC. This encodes CSARGAGVQETQYF.

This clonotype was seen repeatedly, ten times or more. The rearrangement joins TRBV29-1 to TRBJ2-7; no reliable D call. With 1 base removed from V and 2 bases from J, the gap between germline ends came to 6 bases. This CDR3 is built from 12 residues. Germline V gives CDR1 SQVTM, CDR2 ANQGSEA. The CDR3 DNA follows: TGCAGCGTTGAAGGGGATCCCTACGAGCAGTACTTC. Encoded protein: CSVEGDPYEQYF.